This is a list of T cell receptor beta chains from one sample in a study of T cell changes during pregnancy in multiple sclerosis. Profiling relied on immunoSEQ multiplex PCR, and the TCRdb table lists in-frame clones only, not all of them. The data hold about 48,000 clones, with about 92% observed a single time. Specimen: CD4+ T cells from peripheral blood mononuclear cells, collected in the second trimester of pregnancy. The receptors come from a female donor in good health, enrolled as a control in a pregnancy study. Both conserved end residues are part of each CDR3. Fields, in order: CDR3 protein, CDR3 DNA, D gene, V gene, clone size, J gene. The D gene is left open where the match is weak. Rows may omit the clone size; those that give it use once, few, many or a size class.

cdr3_aa: CASSPTGTSGVYEQYF; cdr3_nt: TGTGCCAGCAGCCCTACGGGGACTAGCGGGGTCTACGAGCAGTACTTC; d_call: TRBD2; v_call: TRBV7-2; clone_size: -; j_call: TRBJ2-7
cdr3_aa: CASSQRGPNLGRVTDTQYF; cdr3_nt: TGCGCCAGCAGCCAGAGAGGTCCTAACCTAGGGCGGGTCACAGATACGCAGTATTTT; d_call: -; v_call: TRBV4-1; clone_size: -; j_call: TRBJ2-3
cdr3_aa: CASSTDRGNEKLFF; cdr3_nt: TGCGCCAGCAGCACGGACAGGGGCAATGAAAAACTGTTTTTT; d_call: TRBD1; v_call: TRBV5-1; clone_size: -; j_call: TRBJ1-4
cdr3_aa: CAWSSRLAGSETQYF; cdr3_nt: TGTGCCTGGAGTTCAAGACTAGCGGGAAGTGAGACCCAGTACTTC; d_call: TRBD2; v_call: TRBV30; clone_size: once; j_call: TRBJ2-5
cdr3_aa: CASSGERGPSYEQYF; cdr3_nt: TGTGCCAGCAGTGGGGAGCGGGGGCCCTCCTACGAGCAGTACTTC; d_call: TRBD2; v_call: TRBV2; clone_size: -; j_call: TRBJ2-7
cdr3_aa: CASRETGNEQFF; cdr3_nt: TGTGCCAGCAGGGAAACAGGGAATGAGCAGTTCTTC; d_call: -; v_call: TRBV27; clone_size: -; j_call: TRBJ2-1
cdr3_aa: CAWRGPGYSNQPQHF; cdr3_nt: TGTGCCTGGAGGGGTCCGGGTTATAGCAATCAGCCCCAGCATTTT; d_call: -; v_call: TRBV30; clone_size: -; j_call: TRBJ1-5
cdr3_aa: CASSLRGGIAFF; cdr3_nt: TGTGCCAGCAGCTTGAGGGGTGGTATAGCTTTCTTT; d_call: -; v_call: TRBV5-5; clone_size: -; j_call: TRBJ1-1
cdr3_aa: CASSPQGTSVEEQYF; cdr3_nt: TGTGCCAGCAGCCCCCAGGGGACTAGCGTAGAAGAGCAGTACTTC; d_call: TRBD2; v_call: TRBV4-2; clone_size: -; j_call: TRBJ2-7
cdr3_aa: CASSTSGTSGNEQFF; cdr3_nt: TGTGCCAGTAGTACCTCCGGGACTAGCGGCAATGAGCAGTTCTTC; d_call: TRBD2; v_call: TRBV19; clone_size: -; j_call: TRBJ2-1
cdr3_aa: CASSGLGYEQYF; cdr3_nt: TGTGCCAGCAGCGGACTCGGCTACGAGCAGTACTTC; d_call: -; v_call: TRBV7-2; clone_size: -; j_call: TRBJ2-7
cdr3_aa: CASSGGLAGGQDTQYF; cdr3_nt: TGTGCCAGCAGCGGGGGACTAGCGGGAGGGCAAGATACGCAGTATTTT; d_call: TRBD2; v_call: TRBV9; clone_size: -; j_call: TRBJ2-3
cdr3_aa: CASSLVMSREKTGELFF; cdr3_nt: TGTGCCAGCAGCTTGGTTATGTCGCGGGAGAAGACCGGGGAGCTGTTTTTT; d_call: TRBD2; v_call: TRBV5-5; clone_size: -; j_call: TRBJ2-2
cdr3_aa: CASIHRENGGEAFF; cdr3_nt: TGTGCCAGCATCCACCGGGAAAATGGAGGTGAAGCTTTCTTT; d_call: -; v_call: TRBV2; clone_size: -; j_call: TRBJ1-1
cdr3_aa: CSVEGGGGGDEQYF; cdr3_nt: TGCAGCGTTGAAGGGGGCGGAGGGGGCGATGAGCAGTACTTC; d_call: -; v_call: TRBV29-1; clone_size: -; j_call: TRBJ2-7
cdr3_aa: CASSVDNNYGYTF; cdr3_nt: TGTGCCAGCAGCGTTGACAACAACTATGGCTACACCTTC; d_call: -; v_call: TRBV9; clone_size: -; j_call: TRBJ1-2
cdr3_aa: CASSVAMNTEAFF; cdr3_nt: TGTGCCAGCAGCGTAGCCATGAACACTGAAGCTTTCTTT; d_call: -; v_call: TRBV9; clone_size: -; j_call: TRBJ1-1
cdr3_aa: CASHGQGRNGYTF; cdr3_nt: TGTGCCAGTCACGGACAGGGGAGGAATGGCTACACCTTC; d_call: TRBD1; v_call: TRBV19; clone_size: -; j_call: TRBJ1-2
cdr3_aa: CASSTRQGTTDTQYF; cdr3_nt: TGTGCCAGCAGCACCCGACAGGGCACCACAGATACGCAGTATTTT; d_call: TRBD1; v_call: TRBV7-2; clone_size: -; j_call: TRBJ2-3
cdr3_aa: CATSPTGGSFYNEQFF; cdr3_nt: TGTGCCACCAGCCCAACGGGCGGGAGCTTCTACAATGAGCAGTTCTTC; d_call: TRBD2; v_call: TRBV15; clone_size: -; j_call: TRBJ2-1
cdr3_aa: CASTPGVSNYGYTF; cdr3_nt: TGCGCCAGCACCCCGGGGGTTTCCAACTATGGCTACACCTTC; d_call: -; v_call: TRBV4-3; clone_size: -; j_call: TRBJ1-2
cdr3_aa: CASSAQGPSYNEQFF; cdr3_nt: TGTGCCAGCAGTGCACAGGGGCCCTCCTACAATGAGCAGTTCTTC; d_call: TRBD1; v_call: TRBV6-1; clone_size: -; j_call: TRBJ2-1
cdr3_aa: CSVRVAGVTDTQYF; cdr3_nt: TGCAGCGTTCGGGTAGCGGGAGTAACAGATACGCAGTATTTT; d_call: TRBD2; v_call: TRBV29-1; clone_size: -; j_call: TRBJ2-3
cdr3_aa: CAISGPGTSGAASTDTQYF; cdr3_nt: TGTGCCATCAGTGGGCCCGGGACTAGCGGGGCCGCTAGCACAGATACGCAGTATTTT; d_call: TRBD2; v_call: TRBV10-3; clone_size: -; j_call: TRBJ2-3
cdr3_aa: CASRAAGTPYGYTF; cdr3_nt: TGTGCCAGCAGAGCCGCCGGGACTCCTTATGGCTACACCTTC; d_call: -; v_call: TRBV9; clone_size: -; j_call: TRBJ1-2
cdr3_aa: CASSTTPPSYEQYF; cdr3_nt: TGTGCCAGCAGTACAACCCCCCCGTCCTACGAGCAGTACTTC; d_call: -; v_call: TRBV28; clone_size: -; j_call: TRBJ2-7
cdr3_aa: CASSRFGQGANLNYGYTF; cdr3_nt: TGTGCCAGCAGCCGTTTCGGACAGGGGGCAAACCTTAACTATGGCTACACCTTC; d_call: TRBD1; v_call: TRBV5-5; clone_size: -; j_call: TRBJ1-2
cdr3_aa: CSALYSYEQYF; cdr3_nt: TGCAGTGCTCTATACTCCTACGAGCAGTACTTC; d_call: -; v_call: TRBV20-1; clone_size: once; j_call: TRBJ2-7
cdr3_aa: CASLSSSGYEQYF; cdr3_nt: TGTGCCAGTCTCTCGTCTAGCGGCTACGAGCAGTACTTC; d_call: TRBD2; v_call: TRBV19; clone_size: -; j_call: TRBJ2-7
cdr3_aa: CASRERERQGGTEAFF; cdr3_nt: TGTGCCAGCAGGGAGCGTGAGAGACAGGGGGGTACTGAAGCTTTCTTT; d_call: TRBD1; v_call: TRBV2; clone_size: once; j_call: TRBJ1-1
cdr3_aa: CASRGSGGSYNEQFF; cdr3_nt: TGCGCCAGCAGAGGGAGCGGGGGCTCCTACAATGAGCAGTTCTTC; d_call: TRBD2; v_call: TRBV5-1; clone_size: -; j_call: TRBJ2-1
cdr3_aa: CASSKGGWTGVSLETQYF; cdr3_nt: TGTGCCAGCAGCAAAGGAGGGTGGACAGGAGTCTCCCTGGAGACCCAGTACTTC; d_call: -; v_call: TRBV21-1; clone_size: -; j_call: TRBJ2-5
cdr3_aa: CASSSPGGQGGNEQFF; cdr3_nt: TGTGCCAGCAGTTCCCCGGGAGGACAGGGGGGGAATGAGCAGTTCTTC; d_call: TRBD1; v_call: TRBV6-5; clone_size: -; j_call: TRBJ2-1
cdr3_aa: CASSAWTSGITDTQYF; cdr3_nt: TGTGCCAGTAGTGCGTGGACTAGCGGGATAACAGATACGCAGTATTTT; d_call: TRBD2; v_call: TRBV19; clone_size: -; j_call: TRBJ2-3
cdr3_aa: CASSPRDRVAFF; cdr3_nt: TGTGCCAGCAGCCCCCGGGACAGGGTGGCTTTCTTT; d_call: TRBD1; v_call: TRBV28; clone_size: -; j_call: TRBJ1-1
cdr3_aa: CASSWTGGSTGELFF; cdr3_nt: TGTGCCAGCAGCTGGACAGGGGGTTCCACCGGGGAGCTGTTTTTT; d_call: TRBD1; v_call: TRBV7-9; clone_size: -; j_call: TRBJ2-2
cdr3_aa: CASSSVEGQQETQYF; cdr3_nt: TGTGCCAGCAGCTCCGTCGAGGGACAGCAAGAGACCCAGTACTTC; d_call: TRBD1; v_call: TRBV7-9; clone_size: -; j_call: TRBJ2-5
cdr3_aa: CASSFPLLNTEAFF; cdr3_nt: TGTGCCAGCAGCTTCCCCCTCCTGAACACTGAAGCTTTCTTT; d_call: -; v_call: TRBV7-9; clone_size: -; j_call: TRBJ1-1
cdr3_aa: CASSPGTALNTEAFF; cdr3_nt: TGTGCCAGCAGCCCTGGGACAGCGCTGAACACTGAAGCTTTCTTT; d_call: TRBD1; v_call: TRBV4-2; clone_size: -; j_call: TRBJ1-1
cdr3_aa: CASSLTGVTEAFF; cdr3_nt: TGTGCCAGCAGCCTGACAGGGGTCACTGAAGCTTTCTTT; d_call: TRBD1; v_call: TRBV5-8; clone_size: -; j_call: TRBJ1-1
cdr3_aa: CASSPSGTTEQYF; cdr3_nt: TGTGCCAGCAGTCCTTCCGGGACAACCGAGCAGTACTTC; d_call: -; v_call: TRBV7-3; clone_size: -; j_call: TRBJ2-7
cdr3_aa: CASSQARPRTADRKTGELFF; cdr3_nt: TGCGCCAGCAGCCAAGCCCGCCCCCGGACCGCCGACAGGAAGACCGGGGAGCTGTTTTTT; d_call: -; v_call: TRBV4-1; clone_size: -; j_call: TRBJ2-2